This TCR beta chain was observed in a study of monozygotic twins with inflammatory bowel disease. With the 5' RACE reads reprocessed, TCRdb shows one record per CDR3 protein and no DNA. Seen in this sample are about 380,000 distinct CDR3 sequences; the ten most common clones hold approximately 2.8%. Looked up from germline, CDR1 is SGHVS and CDR2 is FNYEAQ. The CDR3 covers 15 residues. Sequencing was performed on blood. This TCR derives from a human donor with ulcerative colitis or Crohn's disease, or a healthy co-twin of an affected twin (not recorded which). The gene calls are TRBV7-6 and TRBJ2-5; TCRdb's assignment of TRBD1 cannot be checked, as there is no DNA. CDR3 region: CASSPGTGVQETQYF.